The 9 T cell receptor beta chains reported below all come from one sample, sequenced in a study of T cell changes during pregnancy in multiple sclerosis. The assay was immunoSEQ multiplex PCR, and TCRdb's table has in-frame clones only and misses some. Of roughly 40,000 clones in the sample, approximately 91% were seen once. This sample comprised CD4+ T cells from peripheral blood mononuclear cells, obtained after pregnancy. The receptors originated from a female donor in good health, enrolled as a control in a pregnancy study.

The chain is built from TRBV19 and TRBJ2-2; 7 bases align to TRBD2. The CDR3 sequence is 16 residues long. V lost 7 bases and J lost 7; bases outside the gene matches: 15. Germline V gene data show CDR1 as LNHDA and CDR2 as SQIVND (reference sequence). The CDR3 DNA is TGTGCCAGTAAACCCCCTGGCGGGAGTCGAAGCGGGGAGCTGTTTTTT. Protein product: CASKPPGGSRSGELFF. Based on the CDR3 plus reference TRBV19 and TRBJ2-2, the full variable domain is DGGITQSPKYLFRKEGQNVTLSCEQNLNHDAMYWYRQDPGQGLRLIYYSQIVNDFQKGDIAEGYSVSREKKESFPLTVTSAQKNPTAFYLCASKPPGGSRSGELFFGEGSRLTVL.

The chain carries TRBV29-1 and TRBJ2-5; 8 nucleotides agree with TRBD1. CDR1 SQVTM and CDR2 ANQGSEA come from the germline V gene. The length of the CDR3 is 14 residues. V lost 7 bases and J lost 4; bases outside the gene matches: 11. The chain's CDR3 is CSGGQGARVETQYF. In DNA form, the CDR3 reads TGCAGCGGAGGACAGGGCGCGAGGGTAGAGACCCAGTACTTC.

Note on this clone: The junction and the germline gene differ at one end; a read error may be behind it. This sequence joins TRBV7-7 and TRBJ2-2, with 9 bases fitting TRBD2. This CDR3 region has 16 residues. CDR1 is SSHAT, CDR2 FNYEAQ, per germline (reference sequence). The CDR3 nucleotides read TGTGCTAGCAGCCCACGTAGCGGGAGAACGGGCGGGGAGCTGTTTTTT. It specifies CASSPRSGRTGGELFF.

The V gene is TRBV10-3, the J gene TRBJ2-3; D is unclear. V was cut by 4 bases and J by 2 bases, with 7 bases left in between. The CDR3 is 13 amino acids. In germline, CDR1 is ENHRY, CDR2 SYGVKD. The CDR3 loop is CAISGKLTDTQYF. The CDR3 DNA reads TGTGCCATCAGTGGAAAGCTCACAGATACGCAGTATTTT.

This chain connects TRBV14 to TRBJ2-5; D is perhaps TRBD2 (6 bases). This CDR3 has 18 residues. V was pared by 4 bases and J by 0 bases, with 21 bases between. CDR1 SGHDN and CDR2 FVKESK come from the germline V gene. CDR3 amino acids: CASSLPFGTQLNQETQYF. The CDR3 coding sequence is TGTGCCAGCAGCCTGCCTTTCGGGACTCAACTGAACCAAGAGACCCAGTACTTC.

The chain joins TRBV2 to TRBJ2-6, with TRBD2 matching 13 bases. The germline V gene encodes CDR1 SNHLY and CDR2 FYNNEI. This CDR3 has 17 residues. J was trimmed by 1 base and V by 11 bases; bases with no gene match: 8. CDR3 sequence reads: CAGSPGLAGSGANVLTF. The CDR3 bases are TGTGCCGGATCGCCGGGACTAGCGGGATCTGGGGCCAACGTCCTGACTTTC.

Concerning this clone: The junction differs from germline at one of its ends, possibly a read error. The V and J genes are TRBV28 and TRBJ2-5; D possibly corresponds to TRBD2 (6 bases). There are 15 residues in the CDR3. From germline, CDR1 is MDHEN and CDR2 SYDVKM. CDR3: CASSSSVPYQEAQYF. DNA for the CDR3: TGTGCCAGCAGTTCTAGCGTACCGTACCAAGAGGCCCAGTACTTC. Looking up the rest from reference TRBV28 and TRBJ2-5 gives the full variable domain: DVKVTQSSRYLVKRTGEKVFLECVQDMDHENMFWYRQDPGLGLRLIYFSYDVKMKEKGDIPEGYSVSREKKERFSLILESASTNQTSMYLCASSSSVPYQEAQYFGPGTRLLVL.

The rearrangement joins TRBV28 to TRBJ2-7; the match to TRBD1 covers 7 bases. This CDR3 contains 16 residues. The V gene end was trimmed by 4 bases and the J gene end by 0 bases; junction bases not matched to a gene: 9. From germline, CDR1 is MDHEN and CDR2 SYDVKM. CDR3 coding DNA: TGTGCCAGCAGTTCCCGACAGGGATTACTCTCCTACGAGCAGTACTTC. This gives the protein CASSSRQGLLSYEQYF.

The chain joins TRBV21-1 to TRBJ2-1; no check of the table's D call, TRBD1, against the DNA was made. TRBV21-1 is given as a pseudogene. The CDR3 sequence is 16 residues long. The DNA for the CDR3 is TGTGCCAGCAGCCACGGCGAAGGGGTCCCCTACAATGAGCAGTTCTTC. It is translated as CASSHGEGVPYNEQFF.